The 14 T cell receptor beta chains reported below all come from one sample, sequenced in a study of preoperative IRX-2 immunotherapy in early breast cancer. The repertoire was sequenced with immunoSEQ multiplex PCR; TCRdb's copy has only in-frame clones and lacks some. The table has over 55,000 clones, approximately 93% seen once; the top ten hold approximately 1.8%. Indicated treatment: preoperative locoregional IRX-2 cytokine immunotherapy. The biological material was taken from a patient treated with IRX-2 immunotherapy. These receptor sequences come from a human donor with breast cancer.

The chain recombines TRBV7-2 with TRBJ1-3; D unresolved. Between the trimmed V and J ends, which lost 2 bases and 0 bases, there was a span of 2 bases. The CDR3 spans 13 residues. CDR1 and CDR2 from the germline V gene are SGHTA and FQGNSA. CDR3 loop: CASSLSSGNTIYF. The CDR3 region has the DNA TGTGCCAGCAGCTTAAGCTCTGGAAACACCATATATTTT.

The chain uses TRBV10-3 and TRBJ2-5; a possible D gene is TRBD2 (5 bases). The assigned J gene may be wrong: the sequence end matches TRBJ2-7 better. Germline-derived CDR1 and CDR2 are ENHRY and SYGVKD. This CDR3 comprises 12 residues. The CDR3 DNA sequence: TGTGCCATCAGGGAGGATTCCTACGAGCAGTACTTC. Its protein product is CAIREDSYEQYF.

This clone was recorded only once. The rearrangement joins TRBV4-1 to TRBJ2-3, with a weak D call TRBD2 (5 bases). V lost 5 bases and J lost 6, with 12 bases in between. The CDR3 is 13 amino acids. Germline V gives CDR1 MGHRA, CDR2 YSYEKL. The CDR3 nucleotides are TGCGCCAGCAGCAGGAGAGGCGGGGATACGCAGTATTTT. As protein: CASSRRGGDTQYF.

The chain combines TRBV9 with TRBJ2-1; 13 bases line up with TRBD2. The CDR3 length is 16 residues. The germline V gene encodes CDR1 SGDLS and CDR2 YYNGEE. The trim removed 4 bases at V and 2 bases at J, leaving 3 bases unmatched. The CDR3 bases are TGTGCCAGCAGCCTCGGGACTAGCGGGACCTACAATGAGCAGTTCTTC. It is translated as CASSLGTSGTYNEQFF.

This chain connects TRBV30 to TRBJ2-7, with 7 bases lining up with TRBD2. The CDR3 spans 13 residues. Germline CDR1 and CDR2: GTSNPN and SVGIG (reference sequence). The V and J ends lost 0 bases and 8 bases, in that order; junction bases with no gene match: 7. The CDR3 loop is CAWSVGGRGKQYF. The CDR3 coding sequence is TGTGCCTGGAGTGTTGGCGGGAGAGGAAAGCAGTACTTC.

This CDR3 is CASSQGREEGNEQFF. For the CDR3, the DNA is TGCGCCAGCAGCCAGGGGCGGGAGGAGGGGAATGAGCAGTTCTTC. This chain connects TRBV4-3 to TRBJ2-1, with 8 positions matching TRBD2. Germline loops: CDR1 LGHNA, CDR2 YSLEER. With V trimmed by 3 bases and J by 7 bases, 8 bases remained unmatched. The CDR3 extends over 15 amino acids.

This rearrangement joins TRBV27 to TRBJ2-7; 7 bases are shared with TRBD1. The V gene's germline CDR1 is MNHEY and CDR2 SMNVEV (reference sequence). The CDR3 loop spans 14 amino acids. V was clipped by 4 bases and J by 2 bases; unmatched bases: 5. The CDR3 DNA is TGTGCCAGCAGTTCGGACAGGCCTACCTACGAGCAGTACTTC. The encoded protein is CASSSDRPTYEQYF.

J is TRBJ2-5 and V is TRBV19; D call uncertain. Germline-derived CDR1 and CDR2 are LNHDA and SQIVND (reference sequence). The CDR3 has 13 amino acids. The ends were cut back, 6 bases at V and 0 bases at J, with 8 bases in the middle. The DNA for the CDR3 is TGTGCCAGTAGACTGAACCACCAAGAGACCCAGTACTTC. Translation: CASRLNHQETQYF.

The chain recombines TRBV29-1 with TRBJ2-7; D uncertain. V lost 4 bases and J 0 bases, leaving 7 bases between the germline ends. The length of the CDR3 is 12 residues. Per germline, CDR1 SQVTM and CDR2 ANQGSEA. CDR3 in amino acids: CSVVISSYEQYF. DNA for the CDR3: TGCAGCGTTGTGATATCCTCCTACGAGCAGTACTTC.

The V gene is TRBV7-2, the J gene TRBJ1-2; 7 bases align to TRBD1. This CDR3 contains 13 residues. Germline-derived CDR1 and CDR2 are SGHTA and FQGNSA. Trimming removed 5 bases from V and 7 bases from J; junction bases left unmatched: 7. CDR3 DNA sequence: TGTGCCAGCAGCGGACAGGAAGGAACTGGCTACACCTTC. It encodes CASSGQEGTGYTF.

This sequence joins TRBV4-3 and TRBJ2-2; 7 bases are shared with TRBD2. This CDR3 has 15 amino acids. V was clipped by 5 bases and J by 4 bases; unmatched bases: 7. CDR1 is LGHNA, CDR2 YSLEER, per germline. DNA for the CDR3: TGCGCCAGCAGCAGAGGACCGGGGGGCACCGGGGAGCTGTTTTTT. Protein: CASSRGPGGTGELFF.

The rearrangement links TRBV19 to TRBJ2-2, with no clear D. The germline CDR1 and CDR2 sequences are LNHDA and SQIVND (reference sequence). Trimming took 9 bases from V and 1 from J, leaving 9 bases between them. The CDR3 spans 13 residues. In nucleotides, the CDR3 is TGTGCCAGATTGACCTTGAACACCGGGGAGCTGTTTTTT. This codes for CARLTLNTGELFF.

This chain joins TRBV7-2 and TRBJ1-2; 8 nucleotides match TRBD1. The CDR3 spans 14 residues. Germline CDR1 and CDR2: SGHTA and FQGNSA. V shed 5 bases and J 4 bases; nucleotides not matched to a gene: 6. DNA of the CDR3: TGTGCCAGCAGCCCAGGACAGGGCCTCTATGGCTACACCTTC. It translates to CASSPGQGLYGYTF.

V usage is TRBV5-1 and J usage is TRBJ1-1; maybe TRBD1 (5 bases). The CDR3 is made up of 15 amino acids. Per the germline V gene, CDR1 is SGHRS and CDR2 is YFSETQ. V lost 0 bases and J lost 9, with 18 bases in between. The CDR3 sequence: CASSLGGPEAVKAFF. CDR3 DNA sequence: TGCGCCAGCAGCTTGGGGGGACCTGAGGCCGTTAAAGCTTTCTTT.